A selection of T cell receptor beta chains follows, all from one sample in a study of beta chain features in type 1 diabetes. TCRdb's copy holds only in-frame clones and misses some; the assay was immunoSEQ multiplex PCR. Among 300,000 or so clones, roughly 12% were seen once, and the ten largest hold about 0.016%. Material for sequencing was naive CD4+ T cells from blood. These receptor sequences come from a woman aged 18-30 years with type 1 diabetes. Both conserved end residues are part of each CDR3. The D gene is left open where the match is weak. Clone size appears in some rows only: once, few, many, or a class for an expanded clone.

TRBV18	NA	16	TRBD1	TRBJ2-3	TGTGCCAGCTCACCACCGACGGGGACAGGGCCCGATACGCAGTATTTT	CASSPPTGTGPDTQYF
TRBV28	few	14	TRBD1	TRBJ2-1	TGTGCCAGCAGTTCCTCCGACAGGGGTTTAAGGCAGTTCTTC	CASSSSDRGLRQFF
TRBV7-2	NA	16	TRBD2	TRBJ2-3	TGTGCCAGCAGCTTTTCGGGTAGCGGGAGGGCAGATACGCAGTATTTT	CASSFSGSGRADTQYF
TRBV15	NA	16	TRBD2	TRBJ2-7	TGTGCCACCAGCAGAGACCCAGGGACTAGCGGCTACGAGCAGTACTTC	CATSRDPGTSGYEQYF
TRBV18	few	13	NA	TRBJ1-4	TGTGCCAGCTCACCGGGGGGAAGTGAAAAACTGTTTTTT	CASSPGGSEKLFF
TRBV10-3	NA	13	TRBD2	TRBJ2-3	TGTGCCATCGGGACTAGCGGTGCGGATACGCAGTATTTT	CAIGTSGADTQYF
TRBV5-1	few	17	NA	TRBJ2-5	TGCGCCAGCAGCTCAACGCTGGATGAGGAGGGCCTCGAGACCCAGTACTTC	CASSSTLDEEGLETQYF
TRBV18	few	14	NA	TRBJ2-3	TGTGCCAGCTCACCAGCAGTGAACACAGATACGCAGTATTTT	CASSPAVNTDTQYF
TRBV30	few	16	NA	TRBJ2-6	TGTGCCTGGAGCCTAACAGGGTCGGCTGGGGCCAACGTCCTGACTTTC	CAWSLTGSAGANVLTF
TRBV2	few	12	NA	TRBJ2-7	TGTGCCAACTCTCCGGGAGCCTACGAGCAGTACTTC	CANSPGAYEQYF
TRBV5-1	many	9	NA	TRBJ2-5	TGCGCCAGCGAGGAGACCCAGTACTTC	CASEETQYF
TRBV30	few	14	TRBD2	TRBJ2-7	TGTGCCTGGAGTTTTAGCGGGAGGGCCTACGAGCAGTACTTC	CAWSFSGRAYEQYF
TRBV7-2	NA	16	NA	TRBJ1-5	TGTGCCAGCAGCTTAGAGTCGGGATCTGAATCGCAGCCCCAGCATTTT	CASSLESGSESQPQHF
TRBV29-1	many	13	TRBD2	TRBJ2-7	TGCAGCGTGGGACTAGCGGGGCGCTACGAGCAGTACTTC	CSVGLAGRYEQYF
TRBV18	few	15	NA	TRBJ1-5	TGTGCCAGCTCACCAACGGGGGATAGCAATCAGCCCCAGCATTTT	CASSPTGDSNQPQHF
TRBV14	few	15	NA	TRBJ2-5	TGTGCCAGCAGCCCCGGGTGGATAGGCCAAGAGACCCAGTACTTC	CASSPGWIGQETQYF
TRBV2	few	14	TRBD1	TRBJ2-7	TGTGCCAGCGGATGGGGGACAGGGGATTACGAGCAGTACTTC	CASGWGTGDYEQYF
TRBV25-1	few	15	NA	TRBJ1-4	TGTGCCAGCAGTGAATCCATGGGGCGCGGTGAAAAACTGTTTTTT	CASSESMGRGEKLFF
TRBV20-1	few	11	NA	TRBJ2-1	TGCAGTGCTCTTACTAGCTTTCTCCAGTTCTTC	CSALTSFLQFF
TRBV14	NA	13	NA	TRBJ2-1	TGTGCCAGCAGCCAGTCTAGAGAGGGTGAGCAGTTCTTC	CASSQSREGEQFF
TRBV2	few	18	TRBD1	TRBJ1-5	TGTGCCAGCAGTGGAGAGAGCGGGACAGGGGGAATCAATCAGCCCCAGCATTTT	CASSGESGTGGINQPQHF
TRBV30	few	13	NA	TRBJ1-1	TGTGCCTGGAGTGGCGAACGGAACACTGAAGCTTTCTTT	CAWSGERNTEAFF
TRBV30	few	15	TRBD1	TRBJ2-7	TGTGCCTGGAGTGTACGGGGGACAGGACCCTACGAGCAGTACTTC	CAWSVRGTGPYEQYF
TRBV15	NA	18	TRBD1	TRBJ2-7	TGTGCCACCAGCCCGCGGAGACAGGGGCCCCTTGGCTCCTACGAGCAGTACTTC	CATSPRRQGPLGSYEQYF
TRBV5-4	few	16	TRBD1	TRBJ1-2	TGTGCCAGCAGCTCCGGAAAGGACAGGGGAGGCTATGGCTACACCTTC	CASSSGKDRGGYGYTF
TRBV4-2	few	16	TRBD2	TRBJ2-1	TGTGCCAGCAGCCAAGGAGCGGCTAGCGGATACAATGAGCAGTTCTTC	CASSQGAASGYNEQFF
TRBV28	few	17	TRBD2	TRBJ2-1	TGTGCCAGCAGCCCCCTCTCTAGCGGTCGAACCTACAATGAGCAGTTCTTC	CASSPLSSGRTYNEQFF
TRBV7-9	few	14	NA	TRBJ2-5	TGTGCCAGCAGCCCCAACATAGCCTTGGAGACCCAGTACTTC	CASSPNIALETQYF
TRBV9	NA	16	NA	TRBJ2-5	TGTGCCAGCAGCGGAGGGTACAGGGTTGGGTCGGAGACCCAGTACTTC	CASSGGYRVGSETQYF
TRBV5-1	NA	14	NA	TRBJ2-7	TGCGCCAGCAGCTTGGCCAACTCCCTGTACGAGCAGTACTTC	CASSLANSLYEQYF
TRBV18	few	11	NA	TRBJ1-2	TGTGCCAGCTCGGACAGTTGGGGCTACACCTTC	CASSDSWGYTF
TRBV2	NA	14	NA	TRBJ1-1	TGTGCCAGCAGTCAGGGGCAGGGAAACACTGAAGCTTTCTTT	CASSQGQGNTEAFF
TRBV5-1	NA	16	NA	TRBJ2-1	TGCGCCAGCACAGGGGTCAGTCCTCGCTCCTACAATGAGCAGTTCTTC	CASTGVSPRSYNEQFF
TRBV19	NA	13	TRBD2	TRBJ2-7	TGTGCCAGTAGTCGGGAGGAGCACTACGAGCAGTACTTC	CASSREEHYEQYF
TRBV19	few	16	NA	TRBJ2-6	TGTGCCAGTAGCCATGGGAGTACAGCTGGGGCCAACGTCCTGACTTTC	CASSHGSTAGANVLTF
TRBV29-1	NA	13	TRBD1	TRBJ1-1	TGCAGCGTTGAGGGGACAGGGGGGGCTGAAGCTTTCTTT	CSVEGTGGAEAFF
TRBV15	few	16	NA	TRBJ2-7	TGTGCCACCAGCGGCCTAGGTCGGGGTCGGAGGAACGAGCAGTACTTC	CATSGLGRGRRNEQYF
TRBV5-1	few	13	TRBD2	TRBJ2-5	TGCGCCAGCAGCTTGCTAGCGGGAGAGACCCAGTACTTC	CASSLLAGETQYF
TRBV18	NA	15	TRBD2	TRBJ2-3	TGTGCCAGCTCACCACAGCGGGGGAGCACAGATACGCAGTATTTT	CASSPQRGSTDTQYF
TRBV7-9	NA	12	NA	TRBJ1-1	TGTGCCAGCAGCTTAGTTGATCAGAAAGCTTTCTTT	CASSLVDQKAFF
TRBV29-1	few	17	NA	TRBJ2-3	TGCAGTGCCGCCAGGGTGGCGGGACCCCTAGGCACAGATACGCAGTATTTT	CSAARVAGPLGTDTQYF
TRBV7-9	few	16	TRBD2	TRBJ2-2	TGTGCCAGCAGCTCGGGAGGACGGTTTTCCACCGGGGAGCTGTTTTTT	CASSSGGRFSTGELFF
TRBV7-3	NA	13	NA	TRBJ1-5	TGTGCCAGCAGCTTAACCCCCCGTCTCCCCCAGCATTTT	CASSLTPRLPQHF
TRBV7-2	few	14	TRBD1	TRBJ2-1	TGTGCCAGCAGCTTACAGGGGGTTGTCAATGAGCAGTTCTTC	CASSLQGVVNEQFF